A single sample gave rise to the 10 T cell receptor beta chains below, sequenced in a study of cytomegalovirus exposure and HLA in healthy donors. The PCR used 60 Vbeta and 13 Jbeta primers. Using immunoSEQ multiplex PCR, the repertoire was profiled, and TCRdb retains in-frame clones only, with some absent. The sample lists 220,000 or so clones, 82% occurring once. The sequenced sample was PBMCs. These receptors originate from a woman in her thirties or forties in good health and CMV-seronegative.

DNA of the CDR3: TGCGCCAGCAGCTTGGGTAATAGCGGGAGTGAGACCCAGTACTTC. Translating it yields CASSLGNSGSETQYF. The chain has TRBV5-1 and TRBJ2-5; 9 bases are shared with TRBD2. V lost 0 bases, J lost 5 bases, and 5 bases stayed unmatched. The CDR3 covers 15 residues. CDR1 is SGHRS and CDR2 is YFSETQ in the germline V gene. Based on the CDR3 plus reference TRBV5-1 and TRBJ2-5, the full variable domain is KAGVTQTPRYLIKTRGQQVTLSCSPISGHRSVSWYQQTPGQGLQFLFEYFSETQRNKGNFPGRFSGRQFSNSRSEMNVSTLELGDSALYLCASSLGNSGSETQYFGPGTRLLVL.

This clone is a singleton in its sample. The chain employs TRBV13 and TRBJ2-1; TRBD1 matches at 9 bases. J was trimmed by 9 bases and V by 6 bases; bases with no gene match: 18. Germline V CDR1 and CDR2: PRHDT, FYEKMQ (reference sequence). The CDR3 spans 17 residues. CDR3 in amino acids: CASSLGEDRGAFGEQFF. In DNA form, the CDR3 reads TGTGCCAGCAGTTTGGGTGAGGACAGGGGAGCTTTCGGTGAGCAGTTCTTC.

The V gene is TRBV10-3, the J gene TRBJ1-1; TRBD1 might be the D (6 bases). The CDR3 extends over 13 amino acids. CDR1 and CDR2 (germline): ENHRY, SYGVKD. V shed 3 bases and J shed 4 bases, with 9 bases lying between them. DNA for the CDR3: TGTGCCATCAGTGATGGGGGGGCCACTGAAGCTTTCTTT. Translation: CAISDGGATEAFF.

The chain is built from TRBV11-2 and TRBJ2-7; 13 positions match TRBD2. CDR1 and CDR2 (germline): SGHAT, FQNNGV. There are 16 residues in the CDR3. The V gene end was trimmed by 3 bases and the J gene end by 3 bases; junction bases not matched to a gene: 5. CDR3 sequence: CASSFVTSGRLYEQYF. Written as DNA, the CDR3 is TGTGCCAGCAGCTTCGTGACTAGCGGGAGGCTCTACGAGCAGTACTTC.

The CDR3 loop is CASSKRQGLTDTQYF. CDR3 DNA: TGCGCCAGCAGCAAAAGACAGGGATTGACAGATACGCAGTATTTT. The chain couples TRBV5-1 to TRBJ2-3; 7 bases map to TRBD1. This CDR3 has 15 residues. V was clipped by 4 bases and J by 3 bases; unmatched bases: 8. CDR1 is SGHRS, CDR2 YFSETQ, per germline.

The rearrangement uses TRBV7-2 and TRBJ1-1, with 7 bases lining up with TRBD1. Germline assignment: CDR1 SGHTA and CDR2 FQGNSA. The J segment lost 7 bases and the V segment lost 3 bases, leaving 8 bases of the junction unmatched. This CDR3 has 14 amino acids. CDR3 sequence (DNA): TGTGCCAGCAGCTTCCTCCGACAGGGTCGTGAAGCTTTCTTT. Translating it yields CASSFLRQGREAFF.

The gene calls are TRBV6-5 and TRBJ2-7; 7 bases map to TRBD1. The CDR3 totals 15 residues. Germline V lookup: CDR1 MNHEY, CDR2 SVGAGI. V gave up 7 bases and J gave up 0 bases; unmatched junction bases: 9. This CDR3 is CASKRQGPSSYEQYF. Written as DNA, the CDR3 is TGTGCCAGCAAGAGACAGGGCCCCAGCTCCTACGAGCAGTACTTC.

The chain joins TRBV7-9 to TRBJ1-4, with TRBD1 matching over 7 bases. With V trimmed by 5 bases and J by 5 bases, 5 bases remained unmatched. Germline-derived CDR1 and CDR2 are SEHNR and FQNEAQ (reference sequence). This CDR3 has 14 amino acids. CDR3 residues: CASSETGKNEKLFF. CDR3 in DNA: TGTGCCAGCAGCGAGACAGGGAAGAATGAAAAACTGTTTTTT.

The J gene is TRBJ2-2, the V gene TRBV4-1, with a possible D match to TRBD2 (7 bases). Trimming pared 3 bases from V and 7 bases from J, leaving 15 bases between. Germline assignment: CDR1 MGHRA and CDR2 YSYEKL. The CDR3 spans 15 residues. DNA for the CDR3: TGCGCCAGCAGCCAGGGTCTAGGGGGGGGCGGGGAGCTGTTTTTT. As protein: CASSQGLGGGGELFF.

The table lists this clone with a count of one. The chain links TRBV19 to TRBJ2-2; D may be TRBD2 (6 bases). Per germline, CDR1 LNHDA and CDR2 SQIVND (reference sequence). The length of the CDR3 is 15 residues. V lost 4 bases to trimming and J lost 5 bases, with 14 bases between them. The CDR3 sequence is CASSRGLKGTGELFF. The CDR3 DNA reads TGTGCCAGTAGTAGGGGACTTAAGGGAACCGGGGAGCTGTTTTTT.